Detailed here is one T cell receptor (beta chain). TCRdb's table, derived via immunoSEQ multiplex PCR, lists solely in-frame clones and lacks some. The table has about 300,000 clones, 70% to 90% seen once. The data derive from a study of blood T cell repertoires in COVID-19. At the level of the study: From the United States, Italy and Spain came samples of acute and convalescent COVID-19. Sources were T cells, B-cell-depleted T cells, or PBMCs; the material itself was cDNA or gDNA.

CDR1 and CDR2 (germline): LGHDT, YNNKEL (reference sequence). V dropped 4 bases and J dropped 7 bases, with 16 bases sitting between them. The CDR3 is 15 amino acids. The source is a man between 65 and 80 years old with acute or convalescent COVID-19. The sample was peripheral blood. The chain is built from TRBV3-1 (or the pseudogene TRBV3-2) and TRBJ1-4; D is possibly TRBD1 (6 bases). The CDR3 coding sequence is TGTGCCAGCAGCCCCATGGGGGGGGCAAGTGAAAAACTGTTTTTT. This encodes CASSPMGGASEKLFF.